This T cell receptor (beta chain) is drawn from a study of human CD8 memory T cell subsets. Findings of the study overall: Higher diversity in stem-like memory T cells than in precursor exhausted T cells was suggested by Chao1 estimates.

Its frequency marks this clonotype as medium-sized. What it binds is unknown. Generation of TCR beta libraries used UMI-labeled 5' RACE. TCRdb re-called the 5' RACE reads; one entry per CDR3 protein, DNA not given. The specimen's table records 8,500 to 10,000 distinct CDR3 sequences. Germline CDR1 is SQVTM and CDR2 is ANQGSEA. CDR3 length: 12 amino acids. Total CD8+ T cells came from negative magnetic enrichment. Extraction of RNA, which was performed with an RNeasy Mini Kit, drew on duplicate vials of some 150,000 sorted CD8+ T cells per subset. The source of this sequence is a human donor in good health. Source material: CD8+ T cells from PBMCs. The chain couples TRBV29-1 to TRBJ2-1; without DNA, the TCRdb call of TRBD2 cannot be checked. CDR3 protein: CSVEDDGPEKFF.